This T cell receptor (beta chain) emerged from a study of blood T cell repertoires in COVID-19. Whole-study context: Whether acute or convalescent, the COVID-19 samples came from the United States, Italy and Spain. T cells, B-cell-depleted T cells, or PBMCs provided the cDNA or gDNA that served as material.

In the original workflow: Amplification from reference gene primers served as the basis for estimated nucleated cell counts. TCRdb keeps only in-frame clones here, not all; method: immunoSEQ multiplex PCR. V, J and clone size are taken as reported in that table, and D and trimming were inferred from the DNA itself. The sample shows 50,000 to 65,000 clones, just over 85% of them seen only once. This CDR3 region has 16 residues. V gave up 6 bases and J gave up 2 bases, with 20 bases separating them. Germline V gives CDR1 SNHLY, CDR2 FYNNEI. The sequenced material came from peripheral blood. The sequence was obtained from a man aged 35 to 55 with acute or convalescent COVID-19. The rearrangement joins TRBV2 to TRBJ2-7; D perhaps matches TRBD1 (6 bases). DNA of the CDR3: TGTGCCAGCAGGAGGGAACAGGGTGTAGTTACCTACGAGCAGTACTTC. This gives the protein CASRREQGVVTYEQYF. The variable domain in full, with the rest retrieved from reference TRBV2 and TRBJ2-7, is EPEVTQTPSHQVTQMGQEVILRCVPISNHLYFYWYRQILGQKVEFLVSFYNNEISEKSEIFDDQFSVERPDGSNFTLKIRSTKLEDSAMYFCASRREQGVVTYEQYFGPGTRLTVT.